This section outlines one TCR beta chain sequence together with its context. Its antigen is currently unknown. These data come from a study of cytomegalovirus exposure and HLA in healthy donors. In the PCR, 60 Vbeta and 13 Jbeta primers were used. Sequenced by immunoSEQ multiplex PCR; TCRdb stores in-frame clones only, minus some. The repertoire holds fewer than 200,000 clones, with less than 90% as singletons. Whole-study findings and limits: It was 150 to 200 TCR beta chains that were listed as cytomegalovirus-associated. In an earlier analysis, most TCR beta V segments were productive about 90% or about 30% of the time. A few CMV-associated chains proved CMV antigen-specific in vitro.

Every donor was a healthy person donating bone marrow. Trimming cost V 2 bases and J 5 bases, with 12 bases left between them. The CDR3 is 14 amino acids. Germline V gene lookup returns CDR1 KGHSH and CDR2 LQKENI. This clonotype originated in a woman between 50 and 59 years old in good health and CMV-seropositive. Sequences were obtained from PBMCs. The chain is built from TRBV18 and TRBJ2-5, with TRBD2 as a possible D gene (6 bases). CDR3 residues: CASSPGGNPETQYF. The CDR3 nucleotides read TGTGCCAGCTCACCAGGGGGGAACCCGGAGACCCAGTACTTC.